One sample yielded the 32 T cell receptor beta chains listed below, sequenced in a study of Ad26.COV2.S vaccination and SARS-CoV-2 variants. Treatment reported: roughly 18 received Ad26.COV2.S at low or high dose, single or two shots; several received placebo; per-sample allocation not given. Vaccine and placebo recipients were sampled on day 63 after the first injection. Clones were read by immunoSEQ multiplex PCR, and TCRdb kept only the in-frame ones, dropping some. The profile shows about 350,000 clones, 80% to 90% of them singletons. The material was peripheral blood, obtained in a trial of Ad26.COV2.S vaccine versus placebo. Receptors were obtained from a person between 18 and 65 years old who received the Ad26.COV2.S COVID-19 vaccine or a placebo.

There are a few counts of this clone. J is TRBJ1-2 and V is TRBV6-5; 10 positions agree with TRBD1. The CDR3 is 15 residues long. V was clipped by 7 bases and J by 4 bases; unmatched bases: 9. CDR1 and CDR2 (germline): MNHEY, SVGAGI. The CDR3 bases are TGTGCCAGCATCGACAGGACAGGGGGTTCCTATGGCTACACCTTC. It specifies CASIDRTGGSYGYTF.

The rearrangement links TRBV6-6 to TRBJ2-3; 13 bases line up with TRBD2. The CDR3 loop spans 16 amino acids. V was clipped by 5 bases and J by 2 bases; unmatched bases: 4. Looked up from germline, CDR1 is MNHNY and CDR2 is SVGAGI (reference sequence). The CDR3 region has the DNA TGTGCCAGCAGTCTTACTAGCGGGGGGGTCACAGATACGCAGTATTTT. It is translated as CASSLTSGGVTDTQYF.

The CDR3 sequence is CASSEIGTGNTIYF. The CDR3 coding sequence is TGTGCCAGCAGTGAGATAGGGACCGGAAACACCATATATTTT. This chain uses TRBV25-1 with TRBJ1-3; possible D gene TRBD1, 5 bases. Germline CDR1 MGHDK, CDR2 SYGVNS. The CDR3 runs 14 residues. V was shortened by 3 bases and J by 4 bases, with 10 bases between the two germline ends.

The chain links TRBV6-2 or TRBV6-3 to TRBJ2-7; D unclear. This CDR3 region has 13 residues. With 2 bases removed from V and 1 base from J, the gap between germline ends came to 6 bases. The germline CDR1 and CDR2 sequences are MNHEY and SVGEGT. The CDR3 loop is CASSYSVSYEQYF. For the CDR3, the DNA is TGTGCCAGCAGTTACAGTGTGTCCTACGAGCAGTACTTC.

The CDR3 region has the DNA TGTGCCAGTACCCCGCGGGGGGGTCTGGGTCAGCCCCAGCATTTT. Amino acid sequence: CASTPRGGLGQPQHF. This rearrangement joins TRBV19 to TRBJ1-5; tentatively, D is TRBD1 (5 bases). Trimming removed 7 bases from V and 6 bases from J, with 19 bases in between. Germline V lookup: CDR1 LNHDA, CDR2 SQIVND (reference sequence). The CDR3 is 15 amino acids. Variable domain in full (rest from reference TRBV19 and TRBJ1-5): DGGITQSPKYLFRKEGQNVTLSCEQNLNHDAMYWYRQDPGQGLRLIYYSQIVNDFQKGDIAEGYSVSREKKESFPLTVTSAQKNPTAFYLCASTPRGGLGQPQHFGDGTRLSIL.

This chain links TRBV9 with TRBJ2-3; 12 nucleotides line up with TRBD2. Losses at the gene ends were 0 bases for V and 3 bases for J; bases not matched to a gene: 5. Germline V gene lookup returns CDR1 SGDLS and CDR2 YYNGEE. The CDR3 consists of 17 residues. In nucleotides, the CDR3 is TGTGCCAGCAGCGTAGGCCCAACTAGCGGGGGGACAGATACGCAGTATTTT. Its protein is CASSVGPTSGGTDTQYF.

The rearrangement uses TRBV7-2 and TRBJ2-5; 9 bases are a match to TRBD2. V lost 5 bases and J lost 5; bases outside the gene matches: 3. This CDR3 comprises 13 residues. CDR1 SGHTA and CDR2 FQGNSA come from the germline V gene. The CDR3 sequence is CASSILAGETQYF. The DNA for the CDR3 is TGTGCCAGCAGCATTCTAGCGGGGGAGACCCAGTACTTC.

The V gene is TRBV6-5, the J gene TRBJ2-7; D is uncertain. V was trimmed by 4 bases and J by 3 bases, leaving 4 bases between them. Germline lookup yields CDR1 MNHEY and CDR2 SVGAGI. This CDR3 is built from 11 residues. CDR3 residues: CASSSIYEQYF. The DNA of the CDR3 is TGTGCCAGCAGTTCAATCTACGAGCAGTACTTC.

V and J are TRBV15 and TRBJ1-5, with 11 bases fitting TRBD1. Trimming removed 2 bases from V and 6 bases from J; junction bases left unmatched: 6. The CDR3 has 16 amino acids. In germline, CDR1 is LNHNV, CDR2 YYDKDF (reference sequence). In DNA, the CDR3 is TGTGCCACCAGCAGAAGGACAGGGGGCGTCGGTCAGCCCCAGCATTTT. Its translation is CATSRRTGGVGQPQHF.

V usage is TRBV24-1 and J usage is TRBJ2-2; D possibly corresponds to TRBD1 (6 bases). The germline V and J ends were trimmed by 4 bases and 5 bases, with 25 bases remaining between them. The CDR3 contains 19 residues. Germline V gene data show CDR1 as KGHDR and CDR2 as SFDVKD. CDR3 loop: CATSDSLPGHFPVTGELFF. The CDR3 DNA sequence: TGTGCCACCAGTGACTCCCTTCCGGGACACTTCCCCGTTACCGGGGAGCTGTTTTTT.

V gene TRBV19 combines with J gene TRBJ2-7, with D possibly being TRBD1 (6 bases). Germline V gene data show CDR1 as LNHDA and CDR2 as SQIVND (reference sequence). This CDR3 region has 14 residues. Trimming cost V 9 bases and J 3 bases, with 18 bases left between them. The DNA of the CDR3 is TGTGCCAGCTCGGACAGCCGCGTGGTCTACGAGCAGTACTTC. Its protein is CASSDSRVVYEQYF. The full variable domain, in which reference TRBV19 and TRBJ2-7 provide the parts outside the CDR3, is DGGITQSPKYLFRKEGQNVTLSCEQNLNHDAMYWYRQDPGQGLRLIYYSQIVNDFQKGDIAEGYSVSREKKESFPLTVTSAQKNPTAFYLCASSDSRVVYEQYFGPGTRLTVT.

The V and J genes are TRBV12-3 or TRBV12-4 and TRBJ2-3; TRBD2 matches 7 bases. There are 12 residues in the CDR3. Trimming at V came to 5 bases and at J to 7 bases, leaving 3 bases not matched to a gene. The CDR3 sequence: CASSAGGYTQYF. DNA for the CDR3: TGTGCCAGCAGTGCCGGGGGGTATACGCAGTATTTT.

This clone came up once. The chain links TRBV21-1 to TRBJ2-5. TRBV21-1 is a documented pseudogene. The CDR3 spans 13 residues. The DNA for the CDR3 is TGTGCCAGCACCGGGACGGGCGGAAAGACCCAGTACTTC. Translation: CASTGTGGKTQYF.

This sequence joins TRBV5-4 and TRBJ1-4; no clear D gene. Trimming left V 0 bases short and J 0 bases short, with 6 bases between. The germline gives CDR1 SGHNT, CDR2 YYREEE (reference sequence). The CDR3 consists of 15 residues. The CDR3 spells CASSLGVSTNEKLFF. The CDR3, as DNA: TGTGCCAGCAGCTTGGGGGTCTCAACTAATGAAAAACTGTTTTTT.

The chain joins TRBV3-1 (or the pseudogene TRBV3-2) to TRBJ2-5, with no clear D. V lost 4 bases, J lost 9 bases, and 18 bases lay in between. Germline CDR1 LGHDT, CDR2 YNNKEL (reference sequence). This CDR3 has 14 residues. CDR3 loop: CASSPSLDTRSQYF. CDR3 nucleotide sequence: TGTGCCAGCAGCCCCTCTCTGGATACGCGATCCCAGTACTTC.

The rearrangement joins TRBV9 to TRBJ2-3; TRBD2 aligns across 7 bases. Germline trimming cut 0 bases from V and 4 bases from J; bases unmatched to any gene: 5. The CDR3 is 15 residues long. Per the germline V gene, CDR1 is SGDLS and CDR2 is YYNGEE. CDR3: CASSVDPAGPDTQYF. The CDR3 region has the DNA TGTGCCAGCAGCGTAGACCCAGCGGGGCCAGATACGCAGTATTTT.

The chain has TRBV3-1 (or the pseudogene TRBV3-2) and TRBJ1-1; D is unresolved. The ends were cut back, 4 bases at V and 1 base at J, with 13 bases in the middle. Germline assignment: CDR1 LGHDT and CDR2 YNNKEL (reference sequence). CDR3 length equals 15 residues. CDR3 nucleotide sequence: TGTGCCAGCAGCCCCTTTTCGAACGCGAACACTGAAGCTTTCTTT. This encodes CASSPFSNANTEAFF.

V and J are TRBV6-5 and TRBJ1-2, with 7 bases aligning to TRBD1. The germline V gene encodes CDR1 MNHEY and CDR2 SVGAGI. The CDR3 extends over 13 amino acids. V was clipped by 8 bases and J by 6 bases; unmatched bases: 9. The CDR3 coding sequence is TGTGCCAGCTCCCCCGACAGGGTTAATGGCTACACCTTC. It specifies CASSPDRVNGYTF.

The chain employs TRBV29-1 and TRBJ1-4, with 8 bases lining up with TRBD1. Germline values: CDR1 SQVTM, CDR2 ANQGSEA. V lost 7 bases, J lost 10 bases, and 8 bases stayed unmatched. This CDR3 contains 12 residues. CDR3 bases: TGCAGCGCCGGACAGGGTGACGGAAAACTGTTTTTT. Its translation: CSAGQGDGKLFF.

This chain links TRBV9 with TRBJ2-1, with 11 positions matching TRBD1. The CDR3 contains 16 residues. J lost 12 bases, V lost 4 bases, and 15 bases had no gene match. Germline CDR1 reads SGDLS; CDR2 reads YYNGEE. CDR3 bases: TGTGCCAGCAGCCCTCGGGACAGGGGGTCCCAAGGTGGGCAGTTCTTC. Its protein is CASSPRDRGSQGGQFF. Full variable domain (missing parts from reference TRBV9 and TRBJ2-1): DSGVTQTPKHLITATGQRVTLRCSPRSGDLSVYWYQQSLDQGLQFLIQYYNGEERAKGNILERFSAQQFPDLHSELNLSSLELGDSALYFCASSPRDRGSQGGQFFGPGTRLTVL.

The sample holds a few counts of this clone. The chain joins TRBV5-1 to TRBJ1-6, with TRBD1 identical over 9 bases. The V segment lost 2 bases and the J segment 7 bases; nucleotides outside the gene matches: 7. Germline CDR1 and CDR2: SGHRS and YFSETQ. The CDR3 is 16 residues long. In nucleotides, the CDR3 is TGCGCCAGCAGCTTACAGGGGGCGCAGGGAAATTCACCCCTCCACTTT. Residues: CASSLQGAQGNSPLHF.

The chain recombines TRBV4-1 with TRBJ1-5; D call uncertain. The CDR3 totals 16 residues. The V end lost 2 bases, the J end lost 2 bases, and 13 bases lay between the germline ends. CDR1 is MGHRA and CDR2 is YSYEKL in the germline V gene. In nucleotides, the CDR3 is TGCGCCAGCAGCCAACGGGGTTTACTTGGCAATCAGCCCCAGCATTTT. Translation gives CASSQRGLLGNQPQHF.

As regards this clone: An end of the junction differs from the germline gene, which may be a read error. This rearrangement joins TRBV2 to TRBJ2-7; D perhaps matches TRBD1 (7 bases). Germline CDR1 and CDR2: SNHLY and FYNNEI. The CDR3 spans 12 residues. The CDR3 is CTSRGDGQEQYF. In nucleotides, the CDR3 is TGTACCAGCAGGGGGGACGGACAGGAGCAGTACTTC.

This chain connects TRBV27 to TRBJ2-3, with D unclear. Germline V gives CDR1 MNHEY, CDR2 SMNVEV (reference sequence). The CDR3 contains 17 residues. V lost 5 bases and J 2 bases, leaving 20 bases between the germline ends. The CDR3 sequence is CASSTRSNPRTTDTQYF. In DNA, the CDR3 is TGTGCCAGCAGTACACGCTCAAACCCGAGAACCACAGATACGCAGTATTTT.

The chain employs TRBV9 and TRBJ1-3; D is possibly TRBD1 (5 bases). From germline, CDR1 is SGDLS and CDR2 YYNGEE. V dropped 4 bases and J dropped 4 bases, with 15 bases sitting between them. There are 15 residues in the CDR3. CDR3 nucleotides: TGTGCCAGCAGCTTAGATGGGCAGGGAGGAAACACCATATATTTT. Translating gives CASSLDGQGGNTIYF.

The chain carries TRBV7-2 and TRBJ2-1; D might be TRBD1 (6 bases). This CDR3 has 15 amino acids. Germline V CDR1 and CDR2: SGHTA, FQGNSA. V lost 1 base to trimming and J lost 2 bases, with 9 bases between them. The CDR3 nucleotides are TGTGCCAGCAGCTTAGACCCAGGGGCCTACAATGAGCAGTTCTTC. It codes for CASSLDPGAYNEQFF.

This clone was recorded only once. The gene calls are TRBV7-2 and TRBJ2-5; D gene ambiguous. Germline CDR1 reads SGHTA; CDR2 reads FQGNSA. The CDR3 extends over 18 amino acids. V shed 5 bases and J shed 1 base, with 23 bases lying between them. Written as DNA, the CDR3 is TGTGCCAGCAGCACGAGGCACGGCAGACTTGTTTTCCAAGAGACCCAGTACTTC. This sequence encodes CASSTRHGRLVFQETQYF. Variable domain in full (rest from reference TRBV7-2 and TRBJ2-5): GAGVSQSPSNKVTEKGKDVELRCDPISGHTALYWYRQSLGQGLEFLIYFQGNSAPDKSGLPSDRFSAERTGGSVSTLTIQRTQQEDSAVYLCASSTRHGRLVFQETQYFGPGTRLLVL.

The chain couples TRBV20-1 to TRBJ2-3, with TRBD2 matching 10 bases. The junction had 12 bases not matched to a gene; V was cut back by 3 bases and J by 0 bases. The CDR3 covers 18 residues. Germline V gene sequence: CDR1 DFQATT, CDR2 SNEGSKA (reference sequence). The CDR3 region has the DNA TGCAGTGCTAGTCCCAGCGGGGGGGGAAATCCTAGCACAGATACGCAGTATTTT. It codes for CSASPSGGGNPSTDTQYF.

V and J are TRBV12-3 or TRBV12-4 and TRBJ1-1, with D maybe TRBD1 (6 bases). Trimming removed 5 bases from V and 8 bases from J, with 15 bases in between. The CDR3 has 13 amino acids. The CDR3 reads CASSPWGGGEAFF. The CDR3 DNA sequence: TGTGCCAGCAGTCCTTGGGGGGGCGGAGAAGCTTTCTTT.

The gene calls are TRBV29-1 and TRBJ2-3, with 9 bases identical to TRBD2. CDR3 length: 13 amino acids. With 8 bases clipped from V and 2 bases from J, the junction kept 5 bases outside the gene matches. The germline V gene encodes CDR1 SQVTM and CDR2 ANQGSEA. As DNA, the CDR3 is TGCAGCTTATCTAGCGGGACCACAGATACGCAGTATTTT. Its protein is CSLSSGTTDTQYF.

A few counts support this clone. The chain carries TRBV18 and TRBJ2-3, with D perhaps matching TRBD1 or TRBD2 (5 bases each). The CDR3 sequence is 14 residues long. Germline V gene data show CDR1 as KGHSH and CDR2 as LQKENI. Trimming left V 3 bases short and J 9 bases short, with 16 bases between. This CDR3 is CASSPPPGRDTQYF. CDR3 DNA sequence: TGTGCCAGCTCACCGCCCCCCGGAAGGGACACGCAGTATTTT. The whole variable domain, filled in from reference TRBV18 and TRBJ2-3, reads NAGVMQNPRHLVRRRGQEARLRCSPMKGHSHVYWYRQLPEEGLKFMVYLQKENIIDESGMPKERFSAEFPKEGPSILRIQQVVRGDSAAYFCASSPPPGRDTQYFGPGTRLTVL.

The V gene is TRBV5-4, the J gene TRBJ1-3; TRBD1 matches at 9 bases. The CDR3 runs 14 residues. CDR1 is SGHNT and CDR2 is YYREEE in the germline V gene (reference sequence). V trimming: 4 bases; J trimming: 3 bases; junction bases outside the gene matches: 2. The CDR3 coding sequence is TGTGCCAGCAGCGGGGACAGGGTTGGAAACACCATATATTTT. This sequence encodes CASSGDRVGNTIYF. Combining the CDR3 with reference TRBV5-4 and TRBJ1-3 gives the whole variable domain ETGVTQSPTHLIKTRGQQVTLRCSSQSGHNTVSWYQQALGQGPQFIFQYYREEENGRGNFPPRFSGLQFPNYSSELNVNALELDDSALYLCASSGDRVGNTIYFGEGSWLTVV.